The TCR beta chain described here comes from a study of siplizumab effects on memory and regulatory T cells. Repertoires were generated with immunoSEQ multiplex PCR, while TCRdb's copy carries only in-frame clones and drops some. The top ten clones hold about 0.7% of a sample with 90,000 to 110,000 clones, about 90% of them seen once. A word on this clone: What it binds is not known.

General study points: About 75-97% of proliferating CD4+ or CD8+ clones had no assignable naive or memory phenotype. The study found naive T cells seemingly more diverse than memory cells and seemingly major alloresponse contributors.

Per the germline V gene, CDR1 is MNHNS and CDR2 is SASEGT. V lost 6 bases, J lost 6 bases, and 20 bases lay in between. The CDR3 contains 15 residues. The material sequenced was Tregs sorted from blood. This receptor was identified in a human donor in good health. J is TRBJ1-1 and V is TRBV6-1; D is undetermined. The CDR3 region has the DNA TGTGCCAGCAGAAGAGACGCCCCGGGCGTCGCTGAAGCTTTCTTT. This gives the protein CASRRDAPGVAEAFF.